The clone carrying this T cell receptor beta chain occurred once. The antigen is not known. RNA transcripts yielded amplified TCR beta CDR3 regions. Second-round multiplex PCR followed a first-round RT-PCR using HTBI primers. TCRdb re-analysed the multiplex PCR reads in MiXCR, keeping a single row per CDR3 protein. The sample yields about 500,000 distinct CDR3 sequences, approximately 35% seen once. Germline V CDR1 and CDR2: SEHNR, FQNEAQ (reference sequence). The CDR3 is 16 amino acids. V dropped 4 bases and J dropped 4 bases, with 16 bases sitting between them. These data belong to a study of Graves' ophthalmopathy and Graves' hyperthyroidism. Study details: No progression to ophthalmopathy over 18 months defined stable hyperthyroidism. Study-wide results and caveats: Blood was where most expanded thyroid clonotypes above 0.001 frequency also turned up.

Certain patients were not enrolled. These were patients with other autoimmune diseases, uncontrolled infections, pregnancy or lactation. A diagnosis was made from clinical symptoms together with serum thyroxine, TRAb, thyroid ultrasound and orbital computed tomography. The sample consisted of peripheral blood or thyroid tissue (not recorded which). The receptor was isolated from an adult man with Graves' hyperthyroidism. The chain joins TRBV7-9 to TRBJ1-4; D is unresolved. DNA for the CDR3: TGTGCCAGCAGCTCGTCTAGCGGGGAGATTAATGAAAAACTGTTTTTT. Amino acid sequence: CASSSSSGEINEKLFF.